The present T cell receptor beta chain was sequenced within a study of CD8 T cells in ankylosing spondylitis (dated by TCRdb to about 2017). With respect to the entire study: The study set out to find disease-linked TCR variants by profiling T cell receptor beta repertoires in ankylosing spondylitis patients and healthy donors. The full study cohort was made up of 25 ankylosing spondylitis patients and 95 to 130 healthy donors. Peripheral blood samples were taken, and synovial fluid was additionally collected from ankylosing spondylitis patients. What the research found in general, with its limitations: Significant enrichment of the disease-linked clones was reported in matched synovial fluid samples from ankylosing spondylitis patients. Some motif variants had previously been reported in the synovial fluid and blood of reactive arthritis patients, which suggests shared mechanisms of disease initiation. A TCR beta motif made up of roughly eight highly homologous amino acid variants appeared to be characteristic of blood from ankylosing spondylitis patients. The disease-linked clones had a CD8+ phenotype and were found at relatively low frequencies in peripheral blood.

The junction shows trimming of 6 bases on V and 0 bases on J, and the gene matches do not reach 11 bases of it. The CDR3 covers 17 residues, taking in both the cysteine and the phenylalanine. Only CDR3 DNA remains: 51 bases, in frame from the first base. From the germline V gene, CDR1 is SGHTA and CDR2 is FQGNSA. There are a few counts of this clonotype. Its antigen is not yet known. Per-nucleotide qualities are absent, and no much larger clonotype sits a single base away. The sequencing machine was an Illumina HiSeq 2500. Quantitative 5'-RACE with molecular barcodes was used to prepare TCR beta libraries. Concerning the study's data processing: A new computational method based on a probabilistic model of VDJ rearrangement was used to identify disease-linked TCR variants. In TCRdb, the public reads were trimmed at Q25 with fastp and aligned with MiXCR, with productive beta chains retained. One record per CDR3 amino acid sequence lists the most common genes and DNA. The V and J calls here are based on TCRdb, not the publication. This sample is represented by just under 350,000 distinct CDR3 sequences; around 15% of them were singletons. The ten top clones hold 0.95% to 1.4% of the sample.

The sequence links TRBV7-2 to TRBJ2-4, with 7 junctional bases fitting TRBD1. Sequencing was performed on blood, either unsorted or a sorted T cell fraction (not recorded which). The sequence derives from a male donor with ankylosing spondylitis or in good health (not recorded which). The bases are TGTGCCAGCAGGAGGGGGACAGATAACTTAGCCAAAAACATTCAGTACTTC. This translates into CASRRGTDNLAKNIQYF.